This T cell receptor (beta chain) was captured in a study of beta chain features in type 1 diabetes. Findings and limits, study-wide: TCRB CDR3s were moderately but significantly shorter in Type 1 diabetes patients in all four CD4+ subsets.

Details on this clone: Its antigen is unidentified.

Since all of the isolated RNA was reverse transcribed, expressed TCRB transcripts were what got sequenced. Data came from immunoSEQ multiplex PCR; TCRdb stores just in-frame clones and leaves some out. The table has hundreds of thousands of clones, roughly 12% seen once; the top ten hold about 0.02%. Per germline, CDR1 GTSNPN and CDR2 SVGIG (reference sequence). The CDR3 length is 14 residues. V was clipped by 2 bases and J by 6 bases, with 16 bases between them. This chain links TRBV30 with TRBJ1-2; D perhaps matches TRBD1 (5 bases). This TCR was recovered from a man between 18 and 29 years old with type 1 diabetes. The sequencing sample was made of naive CD4+ T cells from blood. The chain's CDR3 is CAWSTLQGRNGYTF. Here the CDR3 DNA reads TGTGCCTGGAGTACCCTCCAGGGTAGAAATGGCTACACCTTC.